This T cell receptor (beta chain) was profiled in a study of T-cell memory formation after mild COVID-19. Findings and limits, study-wide: Mainly CM and EM harbored the contracting CD4+ clones; mainly EMRA harbored the CD8+ ones. Cross-reactive memory appears to have joined, as suggested by some responding clones showing up in pre-infection memory.

Comment on this clonotype: The antigen is unknown.

The V gene lost 0 bases and the J gene lost 9 bases, with 18 bases spanning the gap. Germline assignment: CDR1 LNHNV and CDR2 YYDKDF (reference sequence). The CDR3 has 16 residues. In TCRdb, the 5' RACE reads were re-called with MiXCR into one record per CDR3 protein. The sample has roughly 50,000 distinct CDR3 sequences, 12% seen once; the top ten hold around 23%. The genes are TRBV15 and TRBJ2-1; no clear D gene. The source of this sequence is a man aged 18 to 29 who had mild COVID-19 (a few samples of this study predate the infection). Cell type and time point are not known. Sequencing was performed on PBMCs or a T cell subset sorted from them (not recorded which). The CDR3: CATSRDLGSRSREQFF. The CDR3 region has the DNA TGTGCCACCAGCAGAGATCTCGGATCTAGAAGCCGTGAGCAGTTCTTC.